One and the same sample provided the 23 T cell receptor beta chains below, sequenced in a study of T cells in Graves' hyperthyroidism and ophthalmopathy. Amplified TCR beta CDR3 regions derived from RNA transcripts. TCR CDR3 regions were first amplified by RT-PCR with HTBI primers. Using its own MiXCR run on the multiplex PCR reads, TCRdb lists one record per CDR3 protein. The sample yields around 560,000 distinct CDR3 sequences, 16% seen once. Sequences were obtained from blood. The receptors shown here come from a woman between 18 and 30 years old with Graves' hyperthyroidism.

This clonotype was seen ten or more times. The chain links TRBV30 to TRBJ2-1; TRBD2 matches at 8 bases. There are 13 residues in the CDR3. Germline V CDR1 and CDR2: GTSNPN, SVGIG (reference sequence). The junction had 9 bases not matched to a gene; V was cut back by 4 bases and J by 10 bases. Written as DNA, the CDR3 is TGTGCCTGGAACGGGGGGGGCTTGAGAGAGCAGTTCTTC. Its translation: CAWNGGGLREQFF.

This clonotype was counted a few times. CDR3 residues: CSALPVQGPWAFF. DNA of the CDR3: TGCAGTGCTTTACCGGTACAGGGACCGTGGGCTTTCTTT. V is TRBV20-1 and J is TRBJ1-1; D might be TRBD1 (6 bases). Germline loops: CDR1 DFQATT, CDR2 SNEGSKA (reference sequence). Trimming removed 5 bases at V and 11 bases at J, with 21 bases between. CDR3 length equals 13 residues.

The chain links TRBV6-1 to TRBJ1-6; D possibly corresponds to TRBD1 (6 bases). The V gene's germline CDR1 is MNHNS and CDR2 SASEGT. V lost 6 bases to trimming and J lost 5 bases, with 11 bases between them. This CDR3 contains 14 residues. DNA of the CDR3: TGTGCCAGCAGATGGACAGCGGATAATTCACCCCTCCACTTT. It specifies CASRWTADNSPLHF.

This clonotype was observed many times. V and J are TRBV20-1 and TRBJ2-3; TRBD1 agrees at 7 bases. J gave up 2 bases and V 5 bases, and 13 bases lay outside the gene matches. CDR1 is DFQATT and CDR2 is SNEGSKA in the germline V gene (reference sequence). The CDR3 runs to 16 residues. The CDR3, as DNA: TGCAGTGCTCCCAGGGGGAGAGGGTCGGTCACAGATACGCAGTATTTT. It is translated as CSAPRGRGSVTDTQYF.

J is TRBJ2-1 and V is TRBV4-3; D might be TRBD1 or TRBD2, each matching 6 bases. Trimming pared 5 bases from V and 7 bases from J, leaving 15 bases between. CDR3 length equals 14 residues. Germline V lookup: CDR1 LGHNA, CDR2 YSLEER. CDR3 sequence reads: CASSGGPGLNEQFF. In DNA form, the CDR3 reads TGCGCCAGCAGCGGGGGGCCGGGATTGAATGAGCAGTTCTTC.

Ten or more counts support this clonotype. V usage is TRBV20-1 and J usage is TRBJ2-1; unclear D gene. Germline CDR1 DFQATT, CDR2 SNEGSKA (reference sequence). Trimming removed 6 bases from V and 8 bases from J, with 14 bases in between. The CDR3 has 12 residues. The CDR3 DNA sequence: TGCAGTGCCGAGGACGGCGTCCATGAGCAGTTCTTC. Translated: CSAEDGVHEQFF.

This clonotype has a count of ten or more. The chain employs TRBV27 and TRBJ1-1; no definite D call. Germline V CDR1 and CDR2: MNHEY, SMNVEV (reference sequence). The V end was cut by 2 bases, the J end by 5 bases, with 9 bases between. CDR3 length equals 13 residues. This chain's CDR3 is CASSLVGETEAFF. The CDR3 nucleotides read TGTGCCAGCAGTTTAGTGGGTGAGACTGAAGCTTTCTTT.

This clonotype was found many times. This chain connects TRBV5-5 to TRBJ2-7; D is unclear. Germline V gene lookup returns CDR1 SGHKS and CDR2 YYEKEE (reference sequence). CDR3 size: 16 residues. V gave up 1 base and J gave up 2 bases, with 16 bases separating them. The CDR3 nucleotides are TGTGCCAGCAGCTTGAAATCCCCAACCGGAACCTACGAGCAGTACTTC. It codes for CASSLKSPTGTYEQYF.

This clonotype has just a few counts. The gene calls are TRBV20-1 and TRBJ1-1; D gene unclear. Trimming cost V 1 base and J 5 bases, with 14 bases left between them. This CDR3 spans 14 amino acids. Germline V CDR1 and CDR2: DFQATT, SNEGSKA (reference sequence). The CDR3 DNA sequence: TGCAGTGCTAGAGTGGATTCTCGGCGGACTGAAGCTTTCTTT. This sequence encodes CSARVDSRRTEAFF.

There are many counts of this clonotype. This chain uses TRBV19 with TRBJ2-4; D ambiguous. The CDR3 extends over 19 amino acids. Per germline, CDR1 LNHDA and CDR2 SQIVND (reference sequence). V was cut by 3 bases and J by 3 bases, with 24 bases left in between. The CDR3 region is CASSIGPGEPERGKNIQYF. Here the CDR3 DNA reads TGTGCCAGTAGTATTGGACCAGGAGAACCCGAACGTGGCAAAAACATTCAGTACTTC.

CDR3 sequence reads: CASSYLTDRTDTQHF. The CDR3 DNA reads TGTGCCAGCAGTTACCTTACAGACAGGACAGATACGCAGCATTTT. J is TRBJ2-3 and V is TRBV6-2 or TRBV6-3; a possible D gene is TRBD1 (6 bases). The J call is doubtful: the DNA matches TRBJ1-5 better. Germline V gives CDR1 MNHEY, CDR2 SVGEGT. This CDR3 is built from 15 residues.

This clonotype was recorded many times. CDR3 in DNA: TGTGCCAGCAGTTTAAATTCCAGGATTTATGGCTACACCTTC. Protein product: CASSLNSRIYGYTF. V and J are TRBV12-3 or TRBV12-4 and TRBJ1-2; no firm D call. Trimming removed 2 bases from V and 5 bases from J, with 12 bases in between. The CDR3 spans 14 residues.

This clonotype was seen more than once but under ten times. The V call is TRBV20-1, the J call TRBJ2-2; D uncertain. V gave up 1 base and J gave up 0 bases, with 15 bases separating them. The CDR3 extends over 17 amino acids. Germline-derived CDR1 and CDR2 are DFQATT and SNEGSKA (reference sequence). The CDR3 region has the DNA TGCAGTGCTAGAGTTCCCAGAGGAGAGTCGAACACCGGGGAGCTGTTTTTT. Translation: CSARVPRGESNTGELFF.

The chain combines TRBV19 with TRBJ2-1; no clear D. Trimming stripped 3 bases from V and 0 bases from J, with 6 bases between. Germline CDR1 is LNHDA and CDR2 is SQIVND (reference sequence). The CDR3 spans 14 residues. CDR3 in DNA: TGTGCCAGTAGTATGGGTGTCTCCTACAATGAGCAGTTCTTC. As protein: CASSMGVSYNEQFF.

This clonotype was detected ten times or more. The CDR3 here is CASSMDGMNTEAFF. For the CDR3, the DNA is TGTGCCAGCAGTATGGACGGCATGAACACTGAAGCTTTCTTT. The gene calls are TRBV6-1 and TRBJ1-1; no clear D gene. Germline V gene data show CDR1 as MNHNS and CDR2 as SASEGT. The CDR3 has 14 residues. The germline V and J ends were trimmed by 5 bases and 0 bases, with 10 bases remaining between them.

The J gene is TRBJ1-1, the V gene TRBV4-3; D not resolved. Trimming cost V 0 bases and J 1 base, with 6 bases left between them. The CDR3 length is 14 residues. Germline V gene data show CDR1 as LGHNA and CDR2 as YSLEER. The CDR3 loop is CASSQDAANTEAFF. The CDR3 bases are TGCGCCAGCAGCCAAGATGCAGCGAACACTGAAGCTTTCTTT.

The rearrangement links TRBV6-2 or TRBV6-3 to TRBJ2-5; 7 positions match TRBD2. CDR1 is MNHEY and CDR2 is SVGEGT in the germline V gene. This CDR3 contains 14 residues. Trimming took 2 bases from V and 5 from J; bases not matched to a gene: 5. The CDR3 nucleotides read TGTGCCAGCAGTTACAGCGGGGTGACGGAGACCCAGTACTTC. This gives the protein CASSYSGVTETQYF.

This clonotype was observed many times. CDR3 residues: CASSLGDRVSHEQFF. As DNA, the CDR3 is TGTGCCAGCAGCTTAGGGGACAGGGTATCGCATGAGCAGTTCTTC. The chain recombines TRBV7-2 with TRBJ2-1; the match to TRBD1 covers 9 bases. The V segment lost 1 base and the J segment 8 bases; nucleotides outside the gene matches: 6. Germline V CDR1 and CDR2: SGHTA, FQGNSA. The CDR3 contains 15 residues.

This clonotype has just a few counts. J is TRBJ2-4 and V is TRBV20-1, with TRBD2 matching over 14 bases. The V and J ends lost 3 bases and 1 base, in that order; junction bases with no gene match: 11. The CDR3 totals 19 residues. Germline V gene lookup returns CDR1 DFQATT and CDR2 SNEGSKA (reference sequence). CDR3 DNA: TGCAGTGCTAGGACCGACGGGACTAGCGGGAGTAGGGCCAAAAACATTCAGTACTTC. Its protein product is CSARTDGTSGSRAKNIQYF.

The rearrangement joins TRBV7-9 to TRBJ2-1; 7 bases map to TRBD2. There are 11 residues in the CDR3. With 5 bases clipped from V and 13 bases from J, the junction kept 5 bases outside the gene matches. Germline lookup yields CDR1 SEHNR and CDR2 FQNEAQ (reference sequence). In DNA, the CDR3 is TGTGCCAGCAGCATAAGCGGGACCCAGTTCTTC. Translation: CASSISGTQFF.

CDR3 DNA sequence: TGTGCCAGCCAACACTCTGGGGCCAACGTCCTGACTTTC. This encodes CASQHSGANVLTF. The chain employs TRBV6-1 and TRBJ2-6; D gene ambiguous. CDR3 length: 13 residues. CDR1 is MNHNS, CDR2 SASEGT, per germline. Between the trimmed V and J ends, which lost 8 bases and 0 bases, there was a span of 5 bases.

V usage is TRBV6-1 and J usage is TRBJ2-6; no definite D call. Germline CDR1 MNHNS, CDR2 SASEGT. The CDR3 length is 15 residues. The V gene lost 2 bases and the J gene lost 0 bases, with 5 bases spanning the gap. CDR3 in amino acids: CASSEQSSGANVLTF. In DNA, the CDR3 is TGTGCCAGCAGTGAACAGTCCTCTGGGGCCAACGTCCTGACTTTC.

For the CDR3, the DNA is TGTGCCAGCAGCGTAGACATCCAAGAGACCCAGTACTTC. Encoded protein: CASSVDIQETQYF. This chain connects TRBV9 to TRBJ2-5; D is unresolved. The CDR3 consists of 13 residues. Germline CDR1 is SGDLS and CDR2 is YYNGEE. Trimming took off 0 bases at V and 1 base at J, with 4 bases between the two ends.